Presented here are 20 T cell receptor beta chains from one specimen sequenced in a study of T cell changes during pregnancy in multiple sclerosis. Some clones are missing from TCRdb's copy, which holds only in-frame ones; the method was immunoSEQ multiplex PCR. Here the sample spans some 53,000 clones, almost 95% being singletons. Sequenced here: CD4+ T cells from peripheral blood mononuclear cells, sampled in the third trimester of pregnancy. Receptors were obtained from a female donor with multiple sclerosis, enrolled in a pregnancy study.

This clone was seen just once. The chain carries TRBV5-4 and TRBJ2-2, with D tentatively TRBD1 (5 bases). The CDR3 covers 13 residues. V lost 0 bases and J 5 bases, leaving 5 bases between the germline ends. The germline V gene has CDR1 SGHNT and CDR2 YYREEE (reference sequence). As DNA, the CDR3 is TGTGCCAGCAGCTTGGGACAGACCGGGGAGCTGTTTTTT. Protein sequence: CASSLGQTGELFF.

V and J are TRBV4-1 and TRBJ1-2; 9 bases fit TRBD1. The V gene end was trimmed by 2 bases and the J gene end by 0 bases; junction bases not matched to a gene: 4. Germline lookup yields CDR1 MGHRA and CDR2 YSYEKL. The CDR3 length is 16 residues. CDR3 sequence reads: CASSQMGTGTNYGYTF. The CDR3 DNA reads TGCGCCAGCAGCCAAATGGGGACAGGGACTAACTATGGCTACACCTTC.

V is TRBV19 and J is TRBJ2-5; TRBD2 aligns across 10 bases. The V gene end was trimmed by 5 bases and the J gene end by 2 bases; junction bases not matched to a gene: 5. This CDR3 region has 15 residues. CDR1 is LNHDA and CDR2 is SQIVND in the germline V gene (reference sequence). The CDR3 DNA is TGTGCCAGTAGTCCGGGACTAGCGATTCAAGAGACCCAGTACTTC. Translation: CASSPGLAIQETQYF.

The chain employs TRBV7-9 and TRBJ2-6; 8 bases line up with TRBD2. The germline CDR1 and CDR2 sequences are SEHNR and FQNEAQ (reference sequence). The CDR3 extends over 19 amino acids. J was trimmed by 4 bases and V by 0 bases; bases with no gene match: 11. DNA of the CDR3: TGTGCCAGCAGCTTAGCGGTAGAGCGGGAGTGGGTGGGGGCCAACGTCCTGACTTTC. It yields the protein CASSLAVEREWVGANVLTF. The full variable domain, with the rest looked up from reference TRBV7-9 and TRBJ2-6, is DTGVSQNPRHKITKRGQNVTFRCDPISEHNRLYWYRQTLGQGPEFLTYFQNEAQLEKSRLLSDRFSAERPKGSFSTLEIQRTEQGDSAMYLCASSLAVEREWVGANVLTFGAGSRLTVL.

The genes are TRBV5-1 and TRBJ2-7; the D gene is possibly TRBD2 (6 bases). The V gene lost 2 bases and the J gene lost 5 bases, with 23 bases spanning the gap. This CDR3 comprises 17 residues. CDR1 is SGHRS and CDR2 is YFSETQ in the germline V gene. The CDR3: CASSFSIGTGGGDEQYF. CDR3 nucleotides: TGCGCCAGCAGCTTCTCTATAGGGACTGGAGGAGGGGACGAGCAGTACTTC.

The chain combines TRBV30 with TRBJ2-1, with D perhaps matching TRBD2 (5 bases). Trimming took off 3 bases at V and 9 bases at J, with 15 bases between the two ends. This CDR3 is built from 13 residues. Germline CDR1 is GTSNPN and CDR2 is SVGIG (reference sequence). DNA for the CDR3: TGTGCCTGGAGAAGATTGCGAAGCGGTGAGCAGTTCTTC. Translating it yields CAWRRLRSGEQFF.

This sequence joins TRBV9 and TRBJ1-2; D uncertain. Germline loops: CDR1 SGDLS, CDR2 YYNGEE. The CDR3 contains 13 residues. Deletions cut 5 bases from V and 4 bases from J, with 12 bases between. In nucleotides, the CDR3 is TGTGCCAGCAGGAACGGGTCCCGCTATGGCTACACCTTC. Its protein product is CASRNGSRYGYTF.

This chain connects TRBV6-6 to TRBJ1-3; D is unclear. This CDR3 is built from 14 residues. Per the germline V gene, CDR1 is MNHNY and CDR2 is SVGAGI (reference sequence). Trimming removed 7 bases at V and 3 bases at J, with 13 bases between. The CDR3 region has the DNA TGTGCCAGCACGTCGTCGGGGTATGGAAACACCATATATTTT. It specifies CASTSSGYGNTIYF.

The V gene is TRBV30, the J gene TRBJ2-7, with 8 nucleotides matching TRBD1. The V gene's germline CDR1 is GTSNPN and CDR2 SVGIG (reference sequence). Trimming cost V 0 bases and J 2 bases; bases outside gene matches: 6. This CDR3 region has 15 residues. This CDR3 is CAWSVAPGQAYEQYF. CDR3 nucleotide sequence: TGTGCCTGGAGTGTAGCCCCGGGACAGGCCTACGAGCAGTACTTC.

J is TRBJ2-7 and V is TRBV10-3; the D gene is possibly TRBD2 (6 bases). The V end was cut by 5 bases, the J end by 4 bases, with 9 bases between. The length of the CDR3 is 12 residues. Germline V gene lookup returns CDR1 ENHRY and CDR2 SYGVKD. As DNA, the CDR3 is TGTGCCATCAGTTTGGGGGGATACGAGCAGTACTTC. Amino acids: CAISLGGYEQYF.

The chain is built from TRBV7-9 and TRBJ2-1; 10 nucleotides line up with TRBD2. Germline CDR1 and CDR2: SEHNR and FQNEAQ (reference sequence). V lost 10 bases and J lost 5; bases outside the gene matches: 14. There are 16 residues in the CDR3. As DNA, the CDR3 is TGTGCCACCTCTCCTTATCGGACTAGCGGAAACAATGAGCAGTTCTTC. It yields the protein CATSPYRTSGNNEQFF.

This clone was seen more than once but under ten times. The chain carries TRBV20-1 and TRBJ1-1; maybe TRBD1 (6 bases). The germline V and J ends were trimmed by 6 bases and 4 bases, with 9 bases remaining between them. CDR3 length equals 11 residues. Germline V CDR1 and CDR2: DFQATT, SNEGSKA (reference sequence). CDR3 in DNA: TGCAGTGCCCAGGGGTTCACTGAAGCTTTCTTT. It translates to CSAQGFTEAFF.

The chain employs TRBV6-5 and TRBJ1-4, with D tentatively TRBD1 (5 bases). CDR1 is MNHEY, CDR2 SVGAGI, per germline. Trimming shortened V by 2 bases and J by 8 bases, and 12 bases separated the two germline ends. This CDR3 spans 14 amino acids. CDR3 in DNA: TGTGCCAGCAGTTACAGCCCCCGGGGGGAAAAACTGTTTTTT. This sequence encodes CASSYSPRGEKLFF.

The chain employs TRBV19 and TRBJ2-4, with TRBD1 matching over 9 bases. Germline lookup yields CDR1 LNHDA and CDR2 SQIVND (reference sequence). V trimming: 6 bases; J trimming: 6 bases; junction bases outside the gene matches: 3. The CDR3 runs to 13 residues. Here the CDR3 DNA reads TGTGCCAGTAGGGACAGGGGCGGAAACATTCAGTACTTC. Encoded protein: CASRDRGGNIQYF.

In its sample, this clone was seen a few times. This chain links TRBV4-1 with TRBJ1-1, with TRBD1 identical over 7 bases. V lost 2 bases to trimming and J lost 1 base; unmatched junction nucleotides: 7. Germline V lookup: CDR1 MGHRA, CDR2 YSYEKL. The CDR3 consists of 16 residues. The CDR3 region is CASSQTGVGGNTEAFF. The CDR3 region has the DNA TGCGCCAGCAGCCAAACAGGGGTCGGAGGGAACACTGAAGCTTTCTTT.

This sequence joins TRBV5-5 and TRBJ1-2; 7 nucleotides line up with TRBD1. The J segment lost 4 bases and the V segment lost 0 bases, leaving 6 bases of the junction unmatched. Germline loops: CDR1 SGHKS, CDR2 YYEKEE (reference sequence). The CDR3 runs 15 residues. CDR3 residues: CASSLDGTEFYGYTF. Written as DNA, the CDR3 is TGTGCCAGCAGCTTGGACGGGACAGAATTCTATGGCTACACCTTC. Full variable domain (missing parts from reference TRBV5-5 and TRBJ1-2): DAGVTQSPTHLIKTRGQQVTLRCSPISGHKSVSWYQQVLGQGPQFIFQYYEKEERGRGNFPDRFSARQFPNYSSELNVNALLLGDSALYLCASSLDGTEFYGYTFGSGTRLTVV.

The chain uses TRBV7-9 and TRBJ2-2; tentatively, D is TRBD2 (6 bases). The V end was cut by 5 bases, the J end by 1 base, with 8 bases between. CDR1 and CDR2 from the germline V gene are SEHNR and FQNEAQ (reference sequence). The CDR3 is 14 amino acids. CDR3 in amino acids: CASSAGLNTGELFF. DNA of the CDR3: TGTGCCAGCAGCGCGGGGCTGAACACCGGGGAGCTGTTTTTT.

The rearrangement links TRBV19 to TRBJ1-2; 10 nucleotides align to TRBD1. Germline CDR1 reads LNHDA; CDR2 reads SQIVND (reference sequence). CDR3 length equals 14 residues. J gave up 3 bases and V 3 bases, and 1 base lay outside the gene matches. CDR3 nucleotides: TGTGCCAGTAGTATGGACAGGGGGGACTATGGCTACACCTTC. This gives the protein CASSMDRGDYGYTF.

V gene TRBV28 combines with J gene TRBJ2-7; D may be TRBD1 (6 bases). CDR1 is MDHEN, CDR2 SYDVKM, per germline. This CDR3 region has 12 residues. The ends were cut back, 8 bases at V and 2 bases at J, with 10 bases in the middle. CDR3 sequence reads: CASGQLPYEQYF. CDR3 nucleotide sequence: TGTGCCAGCGGACAGTTACCCTACGAGCAGTACTTC.

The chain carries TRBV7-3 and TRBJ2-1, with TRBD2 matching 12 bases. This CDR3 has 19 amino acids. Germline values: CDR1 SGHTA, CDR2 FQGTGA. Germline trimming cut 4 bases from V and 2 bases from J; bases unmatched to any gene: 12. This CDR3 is CASSSRLAGAPQAYNEQFF. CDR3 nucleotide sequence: TGTGCCAGCAGCTCTCGACTAGCGGGGGCTCCCCAGGCCTACAATGAGCAGTTCTTC. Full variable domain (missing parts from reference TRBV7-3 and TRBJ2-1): GAGVSQTPSNKVTEKGKYVELRCDPISGHTALYWYRQSLGQGPEFLIYFQGTGAADDSGLPNDRFFAVRPEGSVSTLKIQRTERGDSAVYLCASSSRLAGAPQAYNEQFFGPGTRLTVL.